This T cell receptor beta chain came from a study of blood T cell repertoires in COVID-19. In the study overall: From the United States, Italy and Spain came samples of acute and convalescent COVID-19. PBMCs, B-cell-depleted T cells, or T cells provided the cDNA or gDNA that made up the material.

Authors' data handling: Amplifying reference gene primers gave estimates of nucleated cell counts. Sequencing used immunoSEQ multiplex PCR; TCRdb keeps in-frame clones, though not all of them. The V and J calls and clone size come from that table; D and trimming were worked out from the DNA. Of fewer than 300,000 clones listed, 84% are singletons. The CDR3 runs to 12 residues. V was trimmed by 4 bases and J by 8 bases, leaving 13 bases between them. CDR1 is SGHRS and CDR2 is YFSETQ in the germline V gene. The V and J genes are TRBV5-1 and TRBJ2-7; possible D gene TRBD1, 5 bases. The receptor was isolated from a human donor in a cohort sampled during active COVID-19. The material sequenced was peripheral blood. The CDR3, as DNA: TGCGCCAGCAGCCCTCGGGCAGGGAAGCAGTACTTC. Amino acids: CASSPRAGKQYF. Full variable domain (rest looked up from reference TRBV5-1 and TRBJ2-7): KAGVTQTPRYLIKTRGQQVTLSCSPISGHRSVSWYQQTPGQGLQFLFEYFSETQRNKGNFPGRFSGRQFSNSRSEMNVSTLELGDSALYLCASSPRAGKQYFGPGTRLTVT.